There are many counts of the clone carrying this T cell receptor beta chain. Its antigen is still unknown. Trimming cost V 0 bases and J 3 bases, with 5 bases left between them. The CDR3 length is 13 residues. CDR1 is SNHLY, CDR2 FYNNEI, per germline. Amplification of TCR alpha and beta CDR3 regions from RNA used iRepertoire nested multiplex PCR. For one-step reverse transcription and amplification, about 90-450 ng of tissue mRNA or PBMC total RNA was used. TCRdb fed the multiplex PCR reads into MiXCR, producing one record per CDR3 protein. Of 100,000 to 150,000 distinct CDR3 sequences in the sample, roughly 25% were seen once. The data belong to a study of glioma-infiltrating T cells. Regarding the study as a whole: Tissue and blood shared very few CDR3 sequences. Non-neoplastic patients had below-expected tissue-blood divergence, while all gliomas exceeded expectation.

The chain links TRBV2 to TRBJ1-1; D call uncertain. This receptor was obtained from a human donor with low-grade glioma or glioblastoma, undergoing nonglioma brain surgery, or in good health (not recorded which). Sequencing input: glioma tissue, nonneoplastic brain tissue, or PBMCs (not recorded which). The CDR3 region has the DNA TGTGCCAGCAGTGAAGCGCCAGACACTGAAGCTTTCTTT. This translates into CASSEAPDTEAFF.